The T cell receptor (beta chain) under discussion was sequenced for a study of T cell responses to AZD1222 COVID-19 vaccine. About the research overall: Some second doses came at about 4 weeks and others at about 12 weeks; these were pooled.

Measured with immunoSEQ multiplex PCR; TCRdb has only the in-frame clones, and not every one. The table records roughly 99,000 clones, roughly 90% of them present only once. Overall study findings and caveats: Spike-spanning, vaccine-associated CD4 TCRs were dominant at 160-218 and 743-854.

V shed 7 bases and J shed 4 bases, with 14 bases lying between them. The CDR3 length is 14 residues. Germline V lookup: CDR1 MDHEN, CDR2 SYDVKM. Points on this clone: Its specificity is not known.

The sequenced sample was peripheral blood, obtained on day 0 of AZD1222 vaccination. The receptor was derived from an adult in good health. This chain connects TRBV28 to TRBJ1-3; no reliable D call. The CDR3 loop is CASTAGDLGNTIYF. CDR3 DNA: TGTGCCAGCACCGCTGGCGATCTCGGAAACACCATATATTTT.